The 5 T cell receptor beta chains reported below all come from one sample, sequenced in a study of CD8+ T cells in alopecia areata. Once RNA had been extracted, it was reverse transcribed into cDNA to act as the sequencing template. Profiled with immunoSEQ multiplex PCR; TCRdb holds only in-frame clones, not every one. The profile shows fewer than 250,000 clones, under 70% of them singletons. Treatment described: oral pan-JAK inhibitor, 5-10 mg twice daily. The specimen comprised CD4+ T cells sorted from blood, sampled at week 4, from a patient treated with tofacitinib. The receptors here all came from a human donor with alopecia areata.

The V call is TRBV6-5, the J call TRBJ2-7; tentatively, D is TRBD2 (5 bases). The germline V and J ends were trimmed by 0 bases and 1 base, with 10 bases remaining between them. CDR3 length: 15 amino acids. Germline CDR1 and CDR2: MNHEY and SVGAGI. In DNA, the CDR3 is TGTGCCAGCAGTTACTCTCCGCGGACTTCCTACGAGCAGTACTTC. It is translated as CASSYSPRTSYEQYF.

The V call is TRBV6-6, the J call TRBJ2-2; D remains unclear. This CDR3 spans 15 amino acids. V lost 2 bases to trimming and J lost 2 bases, with 9 bases between them. CDR1 and CDR2 (germline): MNHNY, SVGAGI (reference sequence). The CDR3 loop reads CASSYGNINTGELFF. For the CDR3, the DNA is TGTGCCAGCAGTTACGGTAACATCAACACCGGGGAGCTGTTTTTT.

This clone appeared a few times. This chain links TRBV18 with TRBJ2-6; 7 bases agree with TRBD1. The V and J ends lost 3 bases and 0 bases, in that order; junction bases with no gene match: 8. The germline gives CDR1 KGHSH, CDR2 LQKENI. The CDR3 totals 18 residues. The CDR3 sequence is CASSPRGQLSSGANVLTF. The CDR3 bases are TGTGCCAGCTCACCCCGGGGACAGCTGTCCTCTGGGGCCAACGTCCTGACTTTC.

This clone has only a few counts. This sequence joins TRBV5-6 and TRBJ1-1; D gene ambiguous. V shed 4 bases and J shed 2 bases, with 12 bases lying between them. The CDR3 consists of 14 residues. CDR1 and CDR2 (germline): SGHDT, YYEEEE. The CDR3 region has the DNA TGTGCCAGCAGCACCACCCTTCAAAACACTGAAGCTTTCTTT. Residues: CASSTTLQNTEAFF.

The chain is built from TRBV5-1 and TRBJ1-2, with 10 bases identical to TRBD1. The CDR3 consists of 15 residues. Germline loops: CDR1 SGHRS, CDR2 YFSETQ. V trimming: 2 bases; J trimming: 5 bases; junction bases outside the gene matches: 6. CDR3 region: CASSLTGTGEYGYTF. The DNA for the CDR3 is TGCGCCAGCAGCTTAACCGGGACAGGGGAATATGGCTACACCTTC.